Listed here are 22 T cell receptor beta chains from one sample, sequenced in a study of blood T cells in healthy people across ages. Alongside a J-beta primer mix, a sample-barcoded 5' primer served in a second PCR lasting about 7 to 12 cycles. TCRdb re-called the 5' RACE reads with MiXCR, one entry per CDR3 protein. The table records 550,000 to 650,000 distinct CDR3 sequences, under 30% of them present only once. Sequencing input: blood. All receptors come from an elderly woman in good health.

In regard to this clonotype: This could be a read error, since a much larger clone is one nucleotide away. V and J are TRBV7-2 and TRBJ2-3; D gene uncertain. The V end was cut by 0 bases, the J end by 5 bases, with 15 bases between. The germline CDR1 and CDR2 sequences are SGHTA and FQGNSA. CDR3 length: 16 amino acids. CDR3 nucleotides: TGTGCCAGCAGCTTAGCGGGGAACCGGTGGGGAGATACGCAGTATTTT. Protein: CASSLAGNRWGDTQYF. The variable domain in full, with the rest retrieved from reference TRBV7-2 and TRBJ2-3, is GAGVSQSPSNKVTEKGKDVELRCDPISGHTALYWYRQSLGQGLEFLIYFQGNSAPDKSGLPSDRFSAERTGGSVSTLTIQRTQQEDSAVYLCASSLAGNRWGDTQYFGPGTRLTVL.

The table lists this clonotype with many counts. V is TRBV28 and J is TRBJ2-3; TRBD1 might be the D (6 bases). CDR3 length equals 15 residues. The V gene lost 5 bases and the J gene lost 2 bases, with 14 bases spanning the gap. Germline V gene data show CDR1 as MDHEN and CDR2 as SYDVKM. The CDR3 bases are TGTGCCAGCAGTCCCCTAAGGGGGTACACAGATACGCAGTATTTT. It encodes CASSPLRGYTDTQYF.

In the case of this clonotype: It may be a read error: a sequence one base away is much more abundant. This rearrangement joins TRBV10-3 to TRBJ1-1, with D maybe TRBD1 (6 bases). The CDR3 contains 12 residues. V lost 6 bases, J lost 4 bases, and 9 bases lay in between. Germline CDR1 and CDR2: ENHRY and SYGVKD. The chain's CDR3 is CAISTGSTEAFF. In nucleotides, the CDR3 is TGTGCCATCAGCACAGGGAGCACTGAAGCTTTCTTT.

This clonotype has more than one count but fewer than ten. CDR3 in DNA: TGCAGTGCTAGACACTCCGGGACACCCTGGGACACAGATACGCAGTATTTT. Translating it yields CSARHSGTPWDTDTQYF. V usage is TRBV20-1 and J usage is TRBJ2-3; a weak D match, TRBD1 (6 bases). The V gene lost 2 bases and the J gene lost 2 bases, with 20 bases spanning the gap. Germline V gene sequence: CDR1 DFQATT, CDR2 SNEGSKA (reference sequence). The CDR3 covers 17 residues.

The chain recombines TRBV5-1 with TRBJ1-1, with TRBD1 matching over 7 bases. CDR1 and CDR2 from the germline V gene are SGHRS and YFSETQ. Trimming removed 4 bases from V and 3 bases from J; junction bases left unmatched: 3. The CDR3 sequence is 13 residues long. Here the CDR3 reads CASSTTGDTEAFF. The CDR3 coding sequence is TGCGCCAGCAGCACTACAGGGGACACTGAAGCTTTCTTT.

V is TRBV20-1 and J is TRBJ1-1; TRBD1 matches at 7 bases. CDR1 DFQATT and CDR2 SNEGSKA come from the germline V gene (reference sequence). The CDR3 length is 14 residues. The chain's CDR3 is CRPAGGGPNTEAFF. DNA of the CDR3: TGCAGACCTGCAGGGGGGGGCCCGAACACTGAAGCTTTCTTT.

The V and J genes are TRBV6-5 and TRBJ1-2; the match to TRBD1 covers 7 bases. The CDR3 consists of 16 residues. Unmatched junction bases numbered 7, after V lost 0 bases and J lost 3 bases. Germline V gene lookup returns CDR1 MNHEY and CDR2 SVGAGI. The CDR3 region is CASSYSRQGRYYGYTF. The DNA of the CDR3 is TGTGCCAGCAGTTACTCCAGACAGGGAAGGTACTATGGCTACACCTTC.

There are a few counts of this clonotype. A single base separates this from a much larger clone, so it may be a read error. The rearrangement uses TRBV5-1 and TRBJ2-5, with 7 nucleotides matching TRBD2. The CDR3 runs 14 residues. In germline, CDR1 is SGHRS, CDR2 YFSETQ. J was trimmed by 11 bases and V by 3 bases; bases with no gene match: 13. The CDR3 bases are TGCGCCAGCAGCTCACCCGGGGGGATCGATGAGCAGTACTTC. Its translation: CASSSPGGIDEQYF. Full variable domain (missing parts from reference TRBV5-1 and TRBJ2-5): KAGVTQTPRYLIKTRGQQVTLSCSPISGHRSVSWYQQTPGQGLQFLFEYFSETQRNKGNFPGRFSGRQFSNSRSEMNVSTLELGDSALYLCASSSPGGIDEQYFGPGTRLLVL.

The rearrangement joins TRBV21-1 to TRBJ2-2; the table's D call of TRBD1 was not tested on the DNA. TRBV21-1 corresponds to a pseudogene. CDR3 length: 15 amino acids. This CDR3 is CARSGGALGTGELFF. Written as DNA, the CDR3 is TGTGCCAGATCGGGGGGGGCGCTGGGCACCGGGGAGCTGTTTTTT.

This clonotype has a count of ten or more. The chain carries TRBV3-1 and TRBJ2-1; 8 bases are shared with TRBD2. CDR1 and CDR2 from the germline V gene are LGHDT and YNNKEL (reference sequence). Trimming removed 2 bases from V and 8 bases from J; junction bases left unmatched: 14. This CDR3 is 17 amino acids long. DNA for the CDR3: TGTGCCAGCAGCCAATTAGGAGCGGGGGATGTTAGGGATGAGCAGTTCTTC. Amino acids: CASSQLGAGDVRDEQFF.

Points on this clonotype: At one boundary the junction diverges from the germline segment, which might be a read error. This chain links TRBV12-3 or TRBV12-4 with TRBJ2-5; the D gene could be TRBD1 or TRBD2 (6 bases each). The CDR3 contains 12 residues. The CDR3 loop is CVSRGPQETQYF. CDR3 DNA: TGTGTCAGCCGGGGGCCCCAAGAGACCCAGTACTTC.

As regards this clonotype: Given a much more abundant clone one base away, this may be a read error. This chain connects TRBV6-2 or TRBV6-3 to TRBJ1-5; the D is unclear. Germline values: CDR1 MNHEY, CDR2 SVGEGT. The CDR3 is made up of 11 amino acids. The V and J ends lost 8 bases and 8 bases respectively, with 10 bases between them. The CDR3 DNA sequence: TGTGCCAGCGGGTCCAGCGAGCCCCAGCATTTT. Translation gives CASGSSEPQHF.

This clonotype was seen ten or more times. CDR3 protein: CASSRTSGGASSIYNEQFF. DNA for the CDR3: TGTGCCAGCAGTAGGACTAGCGGGGGGGCCTCATCTATATACAATGAGCAGTTCTTC. This chain uses TRBV7-9 with TRBJ2-1; 15 nucleotides match TRBD2. The ends lost 6 bases at V and 4 bases at J; junction bases unmatched: 13. This CDR3 is built from 19 residues. CDR1 and CDR2 from the germline V gene are SEHNR and FQNEAQ (reference sequence).

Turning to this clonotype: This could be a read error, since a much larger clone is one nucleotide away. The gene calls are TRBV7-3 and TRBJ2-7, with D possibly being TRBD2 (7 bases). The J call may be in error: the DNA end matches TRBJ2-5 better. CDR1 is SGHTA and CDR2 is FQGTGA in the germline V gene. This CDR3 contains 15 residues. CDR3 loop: CASSSGGGRGETQYF. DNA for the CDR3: TGTGCCAGCAGTTCAGGCGGGGGCCGGGGAGAGACCCAGTACTTC.

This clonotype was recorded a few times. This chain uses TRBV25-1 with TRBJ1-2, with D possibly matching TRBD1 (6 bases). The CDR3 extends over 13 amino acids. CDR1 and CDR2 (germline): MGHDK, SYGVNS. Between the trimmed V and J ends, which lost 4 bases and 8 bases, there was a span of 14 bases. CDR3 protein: CASSGFSGGGYTF. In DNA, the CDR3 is TGTGCCAGCAGTGGATTCTCGGGGGGCGGCTACACCTTC.

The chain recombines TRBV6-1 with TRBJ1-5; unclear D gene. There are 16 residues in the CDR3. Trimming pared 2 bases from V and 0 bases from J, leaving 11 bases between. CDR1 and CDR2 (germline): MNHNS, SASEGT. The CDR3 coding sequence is TGTGCCAGCAGTGAACGGAGGCACTATAGCAATCAGCCCCAGCATTTT. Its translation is CASSERRHYSNQPQHF.

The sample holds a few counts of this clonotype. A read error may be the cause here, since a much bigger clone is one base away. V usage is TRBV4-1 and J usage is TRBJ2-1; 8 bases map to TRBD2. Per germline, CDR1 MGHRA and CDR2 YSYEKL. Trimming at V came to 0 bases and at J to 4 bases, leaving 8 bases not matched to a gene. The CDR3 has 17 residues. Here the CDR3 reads CASSQDRTCGGYNEQFF. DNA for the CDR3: TGCGCCAGCAGCCAAGATCGCACTTGCGGGGGGTACAATGAGCAGTTCTTC.

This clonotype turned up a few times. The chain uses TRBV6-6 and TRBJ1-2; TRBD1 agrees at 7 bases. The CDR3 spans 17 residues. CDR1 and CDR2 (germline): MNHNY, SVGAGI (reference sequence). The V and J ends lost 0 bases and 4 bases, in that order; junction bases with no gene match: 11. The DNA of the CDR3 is TGTGCCAGCAGTTACTCTGGGACAGAGCTAACGTCCTATGGCTACACCTTC. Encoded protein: CASSYSGTELTSYGYTF.

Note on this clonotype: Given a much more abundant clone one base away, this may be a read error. The CDR3: CASSSTGLGYTF. The CDR3 DNA sequence: TGTGCCAGCAGCTCGACAGGCTTAGGCTACACCTTC. The chain links TRBV5-6 to TRBJ1-2; D perhaps matches TRBD1 (6 bases). Per the germline V gene, CDR1 is SGHDT and CDR2 is YYEEEE. Trimming took 3 bases from V and 8 from J, leaving 11 bases between them. The CDR3 runs to 12 residues.

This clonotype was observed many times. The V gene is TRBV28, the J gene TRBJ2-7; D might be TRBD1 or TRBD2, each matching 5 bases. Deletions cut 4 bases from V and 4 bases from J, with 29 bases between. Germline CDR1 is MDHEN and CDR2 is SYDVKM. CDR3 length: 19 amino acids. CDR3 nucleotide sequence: TGTGCCAGCAGTTCCCTCCGTCCGGGACCCATCCTTACCTGGTACGAGCAGTACTTC. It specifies CASSSLRPGPILTWYEQYF.

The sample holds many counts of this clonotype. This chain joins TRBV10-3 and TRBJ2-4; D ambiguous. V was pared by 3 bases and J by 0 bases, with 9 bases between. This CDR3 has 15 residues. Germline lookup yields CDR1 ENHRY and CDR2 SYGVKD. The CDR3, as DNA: TGTGCCATCAGTGATCCCACAATAGCCAAAAACATTCAGTACTTC. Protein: CAISDPTIAKNIQYF.

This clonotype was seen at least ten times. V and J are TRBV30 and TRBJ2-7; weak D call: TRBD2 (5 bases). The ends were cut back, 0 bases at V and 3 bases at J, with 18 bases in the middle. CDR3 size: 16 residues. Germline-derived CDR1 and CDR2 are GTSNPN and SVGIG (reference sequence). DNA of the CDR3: TGTGCCTGGAGTGTATTGGCCTCAGAGCGGCTCTACGAGCAGTACTTC. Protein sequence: CAWSVLASERLYEQYF.